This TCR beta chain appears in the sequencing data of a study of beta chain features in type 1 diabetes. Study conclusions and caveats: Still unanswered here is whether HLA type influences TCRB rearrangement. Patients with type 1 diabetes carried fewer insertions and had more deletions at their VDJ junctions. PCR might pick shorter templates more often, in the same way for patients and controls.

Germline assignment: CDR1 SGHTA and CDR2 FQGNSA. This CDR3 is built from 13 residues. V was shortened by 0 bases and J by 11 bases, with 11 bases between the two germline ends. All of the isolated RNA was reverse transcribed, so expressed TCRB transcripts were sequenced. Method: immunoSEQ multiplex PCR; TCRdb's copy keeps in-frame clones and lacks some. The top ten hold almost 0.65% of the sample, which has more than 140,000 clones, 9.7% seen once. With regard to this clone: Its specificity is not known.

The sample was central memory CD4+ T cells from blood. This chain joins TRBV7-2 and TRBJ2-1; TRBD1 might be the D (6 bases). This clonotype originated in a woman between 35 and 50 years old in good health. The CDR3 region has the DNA TGTGCCAGCAGCTTAGCCCTAGACAGGCAGCAGTTCTTC. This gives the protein CASSLALDRQQFF.